A selection of T cell receptor beta chains follows, all from one sample in a study of beta chain features in type 1 diabetes. The method was immunoSEQ multiplex PCR; TCRdb's version includes in-frame clones alone and lacks a portion of them. Of approximately 240,000 clones detected, 16% appear once; the ten largest clones hold about 0.08%. Sequenced sample: naive CD4+ T cells from blood. These receptors were collected from a man aged 25-40 years with type 1 diabetes. CDR3s include the opening cysteine and the closing phenylalanine or tryptophan.

V gene: TRBV29-1
CDR3 protein: CSVATGQHYGYTF

V gene: TRBV23-1
CDR3 protein: CASSLETGPGVDYGYTF

V gene: TRBV7-2
CDR3 protein: CASSLLTGENIQYF

V gene: TRBV6-5
CDR3 protein: CASRAGKGNEQYF

V gene: TRBV11-1
CDR3 protein: CASSFRASNEQFF

V gene: TRBV9
CDR3 protein: CASSETSGRSFEQFF

V gene: TRBV7-3
CDR3 protein: CASSSTGSYNEQFF

V gene: TRBV5-1
CDR3 protein: CASSTPDTVYNEQFF

V gene: TRBV9
CDR3 protein: CASSVVGLASYNEQFF

V gene: TRBV20-1
CDR3 protein: CSARDQGQYIF

V gene: TRBV10-3
CDR3 protein: CAISDGSNADTQYF

V gene: TRBV15
CDR3 protein: CATSRSYEQYF

V gene: TRBV10-3
CDR3 protein: CAISGTGHEQYF

V gene: TRBV30
CDR3 protein: CAWWWRGHPRAEAFF

V gene: TRBV4-1
CDR3 protein: CASSQPTGGRSAKTQYF

V gene: TRBV15
CDR3 protein: CATSRETGRSGANVLTF

V gene: TRBV10-3
CDR3 protein: CAISERVTEAFF

V gene: TRBV15
CDR3 protein: CATSRVMSGTSGNTIYF

V gene: TRBV10-3
CDR3 protein: CATSVGAGSTDTQYF

V gene: TRBV5-1
CDR3 protein: CASSRPPGLSYEQYF

V gene: TRBV7-2
CDR3 protein: CASSPRGPDEQYF

V gene: TRBV10-3
CDR3 protein: CAIGQQNGEETQYF

V gene: TRBV30
CDR3 protein: CAWSVTENQPQHF

V gene: TRBV7-2
CDR3 protein: CASILYSGRTNEQFF

V gene: TRBV23-1
CDR3 protein: CASSQSVAQGSYEQYF

V gene: TRBV7-9
CDR3 protein: CASRSGQDSSYEQYF

V gene: TRBV20-1
CDR3 protein: CSARVETQYF

V gene: TRBV7-9
CDR3 protein: CASSLYLAANNEQFF

V gene: TRBV5-6
CDR3 protein: CASSLDRVGGELFF

V gene: TRBV2
CDR3 protein: CASRALAAPSYEQYF

V gene: TRBV9
CDR3 protein: CASSVLAGAYNEQFF

V gene: TRBV30
CDR3 protein: CAWSVFSGSVYEQYF

V gene: TRBV4-2
CDR3 protein: CASSQVSDEKLFF